The 17 T cell receptor beta chains listed next were all sequenced from one sample in a study of shared clonotypes between healthy human individuals. Terminally differentiated effector memory CD45RA+ cells were excluded from the naive CD8 cells, which were CD45RO-negative and positively selected for CCR7. Sequencing used immunoSEQ multiplex PCR; TCRdb keeps in-frame clones, though not all of them. The table includes hundreds of thousands of clones, roughly 98% detected once. Material: naive CD8+ T cells sorted from blood. All receptors come from a man between 25 and 39 years old in good health.

This chain links TRBV7-9 with TRBJ2-2; D is unresolved. Germline assignment: CDR1 SEHNR and CDR2 FQNEAQ (reference sequence). The CDR3 sequence is 14 residues long. Trimming removed 4 bases from V and 8 bases from J, with 14 bases in between. The CDR3: CASSYTRSSGELFF. CDR3 sequence (DNA): TGTGCCAGCAGCTACACACGGAGCTCGGGGGAGCTGTTTTTT. The variable domain in full, with the rest retrieved from reference TRBV7-9 and TRBJ2-2, is DTGVSQNPRHKITKRGQNVTFRCDPISEHNRLYWYRQTLGQGPEFLTYFQNEAQLEKSRLLSDRFSAERPKGSFSTLEIQRTEQGDSAMYLCASSYTRSSGELFFGEGSRLTVL.

CDR3 coding DNA: TGTGCCAGCAGCACCCTTTACGAGCAGTACTTC. Its translation: CASSTLYEQYF. The rearrangement links TRBV5-6 to TRBJ2-7; D remains unclear. CDR3 size: 11 residues. CDR1 SGHDT and CDR2 YYEEEE come from the germline V gene. Trimming removed 4 bases from V and 4 bases from J, with 6 bases in between.

For the CDR3, the DNA is TGTGCCAGCAGCCAAGAAACAGGGGCAGCTTTCTTT. It translates to CASSQETGAAFF. The V gene is TRBV4-2, the J gene TRBJ1-1; 7 positions match TRBD1. The CDR3 runs 12 residues. Looked up from germline, CDR1 is LGHNA and CDR2 is YNFKEQ. Trimming removed 0 bases from V and 10 bases from J; junction bases left unmatched: 2.

The V call is TRBV7-9, the J call TRBJ2-1, with 7 bases identical to TRBD2. The J segment lost 9 bases and the V segment lost 5 bases, leaving 4 bases of the junction unmatched. The CDR3 extends over 12 amino acids. The V gene's germline CDR1 is SEHNR and CDR2 FQNEAQ (reference sequence). The CDR3 loop reads CASSPWGGEQFF. CDR3 nucleotides: TGTGCCAGCAGCCCCTGGGGGGGTGAGCAGTTCTTC. Full variable domain (rest looked up from reference TRBV7-9 and TRBJ2-1): DTGVSQNPRHKITKRGQNVTFRCDPISEHNRLYWYRQTLGQGPEFLTYFQNEAQLEKSRLLSDRFSAERPKGSFSTLEIQRTEQGDSAMYLCASSPWGGEQFFGPGTRLTVL.

In the case of this clone: The sample has other DNA sequences that encode this CDR3 too. The DNA for the CDR3 is TGCAGCGTTGAAGGGGAAAACACCGGGGAGCTGTTTTTT. This codes for CSVEGENTGELFF. This chain joins TRBV29-1 and TRBJ2-2; no clear D gene. This CDR3 comprises 13 residues. The germline V gene has CDR1 SQVTM and CDR2 ANQGSEA. The germline V and J ends were trimmed by 1 base and 2 bases, with 5 bases remaining between them.

The chain combines TRBV19 with TRBJ1-4; TRBD1 is a possible D gene (6 bases). This CDR3 comprises 16 residues. The germline CDR1 and CDR2 sequences are LNHDA and SQIVND (reference sequence). V lost 5 bases, J lost 0 bases, and 13 bases lay in between. In DNA form, the CDR3 reads TGTGCCAGTAGTTTATGGTACAGGGCAACTAATGAAAAACTGTTTTTT. It yields the protein CASSLWYRATNEKLFF. Filled out from reference TRBV19 and TRBJ1-4, the complete variable domain reads DGGITQSPKYLFRKEGQNVTLSCEQNLNHDAMYWYRQDPGQGLRLIYYSQIVNDFQKGDIAEGYSVSREKKESFPLTVTSAQKNPTAFYLCASSLWYRATNEKLFFGSGTQLSVL.

This chain links TRBV6-1 with TRBJ1-2; D unclear. The V gene's germline CDR1 is MNHNS and CDR2 SASEGT. V dropped 0 bases and J dropped 0 bases, with 20 bases sitting between them. The CDR3 covers 19 residues. The chain's CDR3 is CASSEARGSSQTANYGYTF. The CDR3 region has the DNA TGTGCCAGCAGTGAAGCGCGAGGATCTTCACAAACAGCTAACTATGGCTACACCTTC.

The chain links TRBV2 to TRBJ2-7; D is possibly TRBD2 (6 bases). The germline gives CDR1 SNHLY, CDR2 FYNNEI. V lost 1 base, J lost 5 bases, and 6 bases lay in between. The CDR3 runs to 12 residues. CDR3 loop: CASSEGRDEQYF. CDR3 DNA sequence: TGTGCCAGCAGTGAAGGGAGGGACGAGCAGTACTTC.

This chain connects TRBV29-1 to TRBJ2-1, with TRBD2 identical over 12 bases. Germline trimming cut 4 bases from V and 1 base from J; bases unmatched to any gene: 5. The CDR3 has 16 residues. CDR1 is SQVTM and CDR2 is ANQGSEA in the germline V gene. The CDR3 here is CSVGGTSGLSYNEQFF. CDR3 in DNA: TGCAGCGTTGGTGGGACTAGCGGGCTGTCCTACAATGAGCAGTTCTTC.

This rearrangement joins TRBV5-4 to TRBJ2-1, with D perhaps matching TRBD1 (6 bases). The CDR3 spans 15 residues. The V end lost 1 base, the J end lost 4 bases, and 12 bases lay between the germline ends. Germline CDR1 is SGHNT and CDR2 is YYREEE (reference sequence). The CDR3 is CASSLRTESYNEQFF. For the CDR3, the DNA is TGTGCCAGCAGCTTGCGGACAGAGAGTTACAATGAGCAGTTCTTC.

This clone was picked up one time. This rearrangement joins TRBV6-5 to TRBJ2-7; TRBD2 might be the D (6 bases). Trimming shortened V by 6 bases and J by 3 bases, and 18 bases separated the two germline ends. There are 15 residues in the CDR3. The V gene's germline CDR1 is MNHEY and CDR2 SVGAGI. CDR3 amino acids: CASSRLENPFYEQYF. The CDR3 DNA sequence: TGTGCCAGCAGCCGACTAGAAAACCCATTCTACGAGCAGTACTTC.

The V gene is TRBV11-2, the J gene TRBJ2-7; D is undetermined. Trimming pared 4 bases from V and 0 bases from J, leaving 13 bases between. Per germline, CDR1 SGHAT and CDR2 FQNNGV. CDR3 length: 15 residues. The CDR3 region has the DNA TGTGCCAGCAGCTCCCACGATGAAAGCTCCTACGAGCAGTACTTC. The encoded protein is CASSSHDESSYEQYF. Drawing the rest from reference TRBV11-2 and TRBJ2-7, the complete variable domain is EAGVAQSPRYKIIEKRQSVAFWCNPISGHATLYWYQQILGQGPKLLIQFQNNGVVDDSQLPKDRFSAERLKGVDSTLKIQPAKLEDSAVYLCASSSHDESSYEQYFGPGTRLTVT.

The chain employs TRBV29-1 and TRBJ2-7, with D perhaps matching TRBD1 or TRBD2 (8 bases each). This CDR3 contains 15 residues. Germline CDR1 is SQVTM and CDR2 is ANQGSEA. V lost 6 bases and J 2 bases, leaving 20 bases between the germline ends. CDR3 region: CSVTGGGQVPYEQYF. The CDR3 DNA reads TGCAGCGTCACCGGGGGGGGACAGGTCCCCTACGAGCAGTACTTC.

A single count supports this clone. This chain joins TRBV7-9 and TRBJ2-7, with 8 bases fitting TRBD2. The CDR3 totals 17 residues. With V trimmed by 3 bases and J by 6 bases, 16 bases remained unmatched. From germline, CDR1 is SEHNR and CDR2 FQNEAQ (reference sequence). CDR3 protein: CASSLPSVLAGISEQYF. The CDR3 nucleotides read TGTGCCAGCAGCTTGCCTTCCGTTCTAGCGGGTATAAGCGAGCAGTACTTC.

This clone was observed a few times. The J gene is TRBJ1-2, the V gene TRBV11-2, with TRBD1 matching 9 bases. The CDR3 consists of 17 residues. Germline CDR1 SGHAT, CDR2 FQNNGV. CDR3 sequence reads: CASNVGTGFKGNNGYTF. The CDR3 DNA reads TGTGCGTCGAACGTCGGGACAGGGTTTAAGGGGAACAATGGCTACACCTTC.

CDR3 in DNA: TGTGCCAGTAGTAAAGGACAGGGTTCTTCCATGGGGCAGTATTTT. Protein product: CASSKGQGSSMGQYF. This chain uses TRBV19 with TRBJ2-3; 8 positions match TRBD1. Germline V CDR1 and CDR2: LNHDA, SQIVND (reference sequence). CDR3 length: 15 residues. Trimming took 4 bases from V and 11 from J; bases not matched to a gene: 14.

CDR3 nucleotides: TGTGCCACCAGCAGAGAAGGTGAAAAACTGTTTTTT. Its translation is CATSREGEKLFF. This chain joins TRBV15 and TRBJ1-4, with D hard to call. Germline loops: CDR1 LNHNV, CDR2 YYDKDF (reference sequence). Trimming removed 0 bases from V and 7 bases from J, with 3 bases in between. This CDR3 contains 12 residues. Variable domain in full (rest from reference TRBV15 and TRBJ1-4): DAMVIQNPRYQVTQFGKPVTLSCSQTLNHNVMYWYQQKSSQAPKLLFHYYDKDFNNEADTPDNFQSRRPNTSFCFLDIRSPGLGDTAMYLCATSREGEKLFFGSGTQLSVL.